This entry features one TCR beta chain sequence. Its specificity is unknown. TCRdb's table, derived via immunoSEQ multiplex PCR, lists solely in-frame clones and lacks some. The repertoire includes over 2 million clones, around 93% of them detected once, and approximately 0.4% sits in the top ten. This entry belongs to a study of shared clonotypes between healthy human individuals. Overall study results and limits: Relative to clonotypes present in all four donors, those not shared had lower generation probabilities.

The TCR sequence derives from a man aged 18 to 30 in good health. Some clones in this sample may be carry-over from other donors' samples. Sequenced sample: naive CD4+ T cells from PBMCs. Indicated subset: CD45RA+ positively selected.

The CDR3 loop reads CASSLEVYNEQFF. The CDR3 DNA sequence: TGTGCCAGCAGCTTAGAGGTATACAATGAGCAGTTCTTC. This chain links TRBV7-8 with TRBJ2-1, with D uncertain. Trimming pared 1 base from V and 4 bases from J, leaving 5 bases between. Germline CDR1 SGHVS, CDR2 FQNEAQ. This CDR3 is 13 amino acids long.